This T cell receptor beta chain was captured by sequencing in a study of identical twins (dated by TCRdb to 2015 to 2016). Regarding the complete study: To test whether fetal clonotypes persist, this study deep-sequenced TCR alpha and beta repertoires from monozygotic twins, from unrelated adults of various ages, and from cord blood. Replicate twin experiments were performed at different times using different library preparation protocols to rule out contamination. Paper-wide results and their limitations: Recombination models systematically underestimated out-of-frame TCR alpha sharing in monozygotic twins but agreed with sharing between unrelated individuals. Fewer insertions were carried by abundant cord blood beta clonotypes; a weaker similar trend was observed in young adult naive repertoires, while no such trend was observed in memory repertoires. Because the same donors could not be followed over many years, the conclusions depended on cross-sectional statistical analysis. Invariant T cells such as MAIT and iNKT could partly confound zero-insertion analyses, though diverse VJ usage argued against this for most clonotypes. The excess sharing between twins in beta out-of-frame sequences was weaker because fewer shared sequences reduced the signal-to-noise ratio. Compared with coincidental sharing between unrelated individuals, out-of-frame TCR alpha sequences shared between twins showed an excess of sequences with low generation probability.

Preparation of the library involved 5' RACE. Instrument used: Illumina HiSeq 2000. A universal primer binding site was added through template switching, and the final cDNA carried a unique molecular identifier so that TCR cDNA molecules could be counted accurately. First-strand cDNA for TCR alpha and beta chains was synthesized from specific primers in the conserved constant-segment region. To control for contamination, each cDNA library was double barcoded with a SMART-Mk sample barcode plus Illumina barcodes. TruSeq adapter sequences along with Illumina sample barcodes were introduced in two successive PCR steps. The TCR alpha and beta cDNA libraries were sequenced on the Illumina HiSeq platform using custom primers. For the original study's pipeline: MiGEC processed the raw reads to extract unique molecular identifiers, while MiXCR was used to determine the CDR3 positions. Recombination models were inferred per individual with the repgenHMM and IGoR tools using an EM algorithm. Shared clonotypes were analyzed with the tcR package in R, and sharing was normalized by the product of cloneset sizes. To study raw recombination free of thymic and clonal selection effects, out-of-frame nonproductive sequences were analyzed. TCRdb trimmed public reads at Q25 via fastp, called clones via MiXCR and kept in-frame beta chains. Entries that share a CDR3 protein sequence are merged under the most common genes and DNA. The V and J calls, along with clone size, are taken from TCRdb and not from the paper's own processing. This sample gives under 400,000 distinct CDR3 sequences in total; roughly 10% of them show up just once. The biggest ten clones account for under 10% of the sample.

On this clonotype itself: The antigen it recognizes is unknown. No much larger clone exists at a distance of one base, and base qualities are not known.

Every donor was a healthy Caucasian. Three unrelated non-twin adults were additionally sequenced: a male aged 18 to 30, a male aged 50 to 59 and a female aged 50 to 59. Miltenyi CD45RO+ enrichment and human naive T-cell isolation kits were used to isolate memory (CD45RO+) and naive T cells from PBMC. The specimen was naive T cells sorted from blood. This specimen's cell subset or site label, per the study, means: cells isolated with a human naive T-cell isolation kit. This receptor was taken from a woman aged 50 to 60 in good health.

The CDR3 sequence is CASSQEGIAALIYEQYF. The DNA sequence is as follows: TGTGCCAGCAGCCAAGAAGGGATAGCGGCGCTCATTTACGAGCAGTACTTC. The chain is encoded by TRBV4-2 joined to TRBJ2-7, and possibly TRBD2, on 6 matching bases. V was cut back by 0 bases and J by 4 bases, leaving a gap of 19 bases between them. The CDR3, from cysteine to phenylalanine, totals 17 residues. Of the read, only the CDR3 DNA is kept; its 51 bases are in frame from base 1. In the germline V gene, CDR1 corresponds to LGHNA and CDR2 to YNFKEQ.